One and the same sample provided the 4 T cell receptor beta chains below, sequenced in a study of identical twins. TCRdb re-derived calls from the 5' RACE reads in MiXCR, one entry per CDR3 protein. This table holds 450,000 or so distinct CDR3 sequences, about 18% found once. The sequencing sample was made of naive T cells sorted from blood. Source of these receptors: a man aged 45-60 years in good health.

On this clonotype itself: A read error may produce the germline difference seen at one junction end. The chain joins TRBV4-3 to TRBJ2-1; 13 bases are shared with TRBD2. CDR3 length equals 17 residues. The V gene's germline CDR1 is LGHNA and CDR2 YSLEER. The CDR3 reads CASSQEGTSGAYIEQFF. DNA of the CDR3: TGCGCCAGCAGCCAAGAGGGGACTAGCGGGGCCTACATTGAGCAGTTCTTC.

In its sample, this clonotype was seen a few times. This chain connects TRBV6-2 or TRBV6-3 to TRBJ2-1; 8 nucleotides line up with TRBD2. This CDR3 spans 15 amino acids. The germline V gene has CDR1 MNHEY and CDR2 SVGEGT. V trimming: 2 bases; J trimming: 4 bases; junction bases outside the gene matches: 4. CDR3 in amino acids: CASSYTSGGYNEQFF. CDR3 DNA: TGTGCCAGCAGTTACACCAGCGGGGGTTACAATGAGCAGTTCTTC.

This chain joins TRBV18 and TRBJ2-1; 12 bases are a match to TRBD2. Germline V gene sequence: CDR1 KGHSH, CDR2 LQKENI. The CDR3 is 16 amino acids. V shed 3 bases, J shed 7 bases, and the junction held 7 bases outside the gene matches. The CDR3: CASSPPTSGGLNEQFF. The CDR3 DNA reads as TGTGCCAGCTCACCTCCCACTAGCGGGGGGTTAAATGAGCAGTTCTTC.

The rearrangement uses TRBV7-2 and TRBJ2-7; 7 positions agree with TRBD1. This CDR3 has 13 amino acids. Germline trimming cut 1 base from V and 5 bases from J; bases unmatched to any gene: 2. Germline lookup yields CDR1 SGHTA and CDR2 FQGNSA. For the CDR3, the DNA is TGTGCCAGCAGCTTAGGACAGGGTCACGAGCAGTACTTC. Translating it yields CASSLGQGHEQYF.